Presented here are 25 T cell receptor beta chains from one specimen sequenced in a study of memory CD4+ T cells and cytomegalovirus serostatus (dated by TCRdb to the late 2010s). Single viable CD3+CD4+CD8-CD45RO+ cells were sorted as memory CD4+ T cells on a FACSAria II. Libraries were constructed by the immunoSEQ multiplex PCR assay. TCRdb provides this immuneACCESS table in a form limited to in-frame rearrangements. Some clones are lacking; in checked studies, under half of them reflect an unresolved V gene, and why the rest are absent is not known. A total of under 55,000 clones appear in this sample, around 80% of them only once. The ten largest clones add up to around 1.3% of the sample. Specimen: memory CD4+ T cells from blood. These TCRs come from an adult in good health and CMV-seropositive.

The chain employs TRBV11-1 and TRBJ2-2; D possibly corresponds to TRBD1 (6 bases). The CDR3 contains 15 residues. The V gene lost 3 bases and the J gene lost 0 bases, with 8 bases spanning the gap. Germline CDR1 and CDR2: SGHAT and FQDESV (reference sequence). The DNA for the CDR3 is TGTGCCAGCAGCTTGGACAGAACGAACACCGGGGAGCTGTTTTTT. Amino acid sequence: CASSLDRTNTGELFF.

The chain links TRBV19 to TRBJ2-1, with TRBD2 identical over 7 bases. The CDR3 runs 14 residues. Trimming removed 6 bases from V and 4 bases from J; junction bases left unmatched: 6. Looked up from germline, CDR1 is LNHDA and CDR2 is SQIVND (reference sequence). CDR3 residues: CASRRRGRYNEQFF. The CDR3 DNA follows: TGTGCCAGTAGACGGCGGGGGAGGTACAATGAGCAGTTCTTC.

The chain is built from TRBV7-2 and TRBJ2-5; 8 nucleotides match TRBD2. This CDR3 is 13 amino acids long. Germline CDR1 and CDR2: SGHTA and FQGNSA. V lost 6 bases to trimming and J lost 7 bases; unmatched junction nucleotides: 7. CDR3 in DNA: TGTGCCAGCAGGTCTACCCGGGGGGGGACCCAGTACTTC. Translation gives CASRSTRGGTQYF.

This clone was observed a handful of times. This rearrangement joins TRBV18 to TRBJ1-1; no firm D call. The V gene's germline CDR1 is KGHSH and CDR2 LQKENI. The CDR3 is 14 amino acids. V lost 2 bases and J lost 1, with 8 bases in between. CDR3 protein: CASSPRRENTEAFF. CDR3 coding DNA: TGTGCCAGCTCACCAAGACGGGAGAACACTGAAGCTTTCTTT.

CDR3 coding DNA: TGTGCCAGCAGTCCCCCGGGGATCGGGGCTGGCTACACCTTC. Translated, it gives CASSPPGIGAGYTF. The chain combines TRBV6-5 with TRBJ1-2, with TRBD1 as a possible D gene (5 bases). CDR3 length equals 14 residues. The V end was cut by 5 bases, the J end by 7 bases, with 17 bases between. CDR1 MNHEY and CDR2 SVGAGI come from the germline V gene.

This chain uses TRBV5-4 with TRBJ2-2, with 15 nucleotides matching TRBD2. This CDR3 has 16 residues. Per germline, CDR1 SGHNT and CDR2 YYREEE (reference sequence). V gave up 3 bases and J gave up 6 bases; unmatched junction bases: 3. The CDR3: CASSSRTSGRAGELFF. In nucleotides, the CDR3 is TGTGCCAGCAGCTCACGGACTAGCGGGAGGGCCGGGGAGCTGTTTTTT.

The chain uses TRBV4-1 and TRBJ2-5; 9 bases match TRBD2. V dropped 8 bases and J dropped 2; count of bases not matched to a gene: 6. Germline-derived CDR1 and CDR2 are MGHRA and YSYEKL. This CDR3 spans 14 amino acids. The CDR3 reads CASGSGGYQETQYF. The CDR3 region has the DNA TGCGCCAGCGGAAGCGGGGGGTATCAAGAGACCCAGTACTTC.

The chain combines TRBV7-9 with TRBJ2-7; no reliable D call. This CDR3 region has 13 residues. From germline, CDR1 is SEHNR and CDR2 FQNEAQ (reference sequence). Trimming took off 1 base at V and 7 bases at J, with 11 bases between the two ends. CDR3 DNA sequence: TGTGCCAGCAGCTTAGGTAGGGCCGGGGAGCAGTACTTC. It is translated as CASSLGRAGEQYF.

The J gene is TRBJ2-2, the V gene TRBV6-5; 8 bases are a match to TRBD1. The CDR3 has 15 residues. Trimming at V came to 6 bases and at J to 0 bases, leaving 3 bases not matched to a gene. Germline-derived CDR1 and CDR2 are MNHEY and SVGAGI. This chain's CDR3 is CASRVQGANTGELFF. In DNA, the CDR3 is TGTGCCAGCAGAGTACAGGGGGCGAACACCGGGGAGCTGTTTTTT.

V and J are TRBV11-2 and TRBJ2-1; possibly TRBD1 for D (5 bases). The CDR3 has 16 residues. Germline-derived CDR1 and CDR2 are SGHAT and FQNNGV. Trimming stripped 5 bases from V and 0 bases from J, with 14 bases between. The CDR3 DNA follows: TGTGCCAGCAGCACGACCCAGGGCAGCTCCTACAATGAGCAGTTCTTC. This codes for CASSTTQGSSYNEQFF.

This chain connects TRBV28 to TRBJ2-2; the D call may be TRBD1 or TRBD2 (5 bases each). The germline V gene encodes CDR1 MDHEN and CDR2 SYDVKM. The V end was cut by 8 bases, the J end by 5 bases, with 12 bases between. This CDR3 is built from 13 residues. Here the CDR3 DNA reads TGTGCCAGCGGGCTTTGGGGGACCGGGGAGCTGTTTTTT. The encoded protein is CASGLWGTGELFF.

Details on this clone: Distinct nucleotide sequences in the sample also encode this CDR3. Here the CDR3 reads CASSLGRGDGYTF. The DNA for the CDR3 is TGCGCCAGCAGCTTGGGCAGGGGGGACGGCTACACCTTC. The V call is TRBV5-1, the J call TRBJ1-2; TRBD1 agrees at 7 bases. The CDR3 is made up of 13 amino acids. CDR1 and CDR2 from the germline V gene are SGHRS and YFSETQ. V trimming: 0 bases; J trimming: 8 bases; junction bases outside the gene matches: 4.

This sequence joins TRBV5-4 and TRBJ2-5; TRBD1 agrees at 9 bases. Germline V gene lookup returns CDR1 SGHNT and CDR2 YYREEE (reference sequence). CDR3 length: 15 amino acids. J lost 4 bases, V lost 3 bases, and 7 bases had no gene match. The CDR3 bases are TGTGCCAGCAGCTCAAACAGGGGGCTGGGAGAGACCCAGTACTTC. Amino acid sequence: CASSSNRGLGETQYF. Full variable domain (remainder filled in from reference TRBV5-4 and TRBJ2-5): ETGVTQSPTHLIKTRGQQVTLRCSSQSGHNTVSWYQQALGQGPQFIFQYYREEENGRGNFPPRFSGLQFPNYSSELNVNALELDDSALYLCASSSNRGLGETQYFGPGTRLLVL.

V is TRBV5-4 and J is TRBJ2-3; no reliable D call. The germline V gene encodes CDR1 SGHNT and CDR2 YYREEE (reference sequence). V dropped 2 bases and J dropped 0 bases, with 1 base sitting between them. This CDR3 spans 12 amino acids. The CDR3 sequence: CASSFSTDTQYF. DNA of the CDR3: TGTGCCAGCAGCTTCAGCACAGATACGCAGTATTTT.

The CDR3 nucleotides are TGTGCCAGCAGCGAACAGGGCGCTGGAGGGTCACCCCTCCACTTT. Translating it yields CASSEQGAGGSPLHF. The chain is built from TRBV9 and TRBJ1-6; D possibly corresponds to TRBD1 (6 bases). Germline lookup yields CDR1 SGDLS and CDR2 YYNGEE. CDR3 length: 15 residues. V was cut by 3 bases and J by 10 bases, with 17 bases left in between.

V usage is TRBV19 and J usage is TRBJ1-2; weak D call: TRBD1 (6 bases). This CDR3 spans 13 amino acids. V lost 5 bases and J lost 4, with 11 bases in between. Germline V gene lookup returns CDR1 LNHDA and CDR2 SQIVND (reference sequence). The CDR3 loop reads CASSAGQPYGYTF. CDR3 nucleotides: TGTGCCAGTAGTGCCGGACAGCCCTATGGCTACACCTTC.

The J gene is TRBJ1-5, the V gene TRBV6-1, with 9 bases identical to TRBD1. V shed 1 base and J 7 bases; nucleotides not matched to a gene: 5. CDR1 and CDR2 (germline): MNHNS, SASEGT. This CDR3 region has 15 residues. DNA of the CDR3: TGTGCCAGCAGTGAAGGGGGGACAGGGAGACAGCCCCAGCATTTT. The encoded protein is CASSEGGTGRQPQHF.

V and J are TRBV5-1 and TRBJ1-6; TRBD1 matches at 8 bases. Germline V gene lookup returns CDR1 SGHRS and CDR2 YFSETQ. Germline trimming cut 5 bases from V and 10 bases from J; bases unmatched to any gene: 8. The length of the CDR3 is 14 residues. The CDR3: CASRPGQGSSPLHF. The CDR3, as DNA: TGCGCCAGCAGACCAGGACAGGGTAGCTCACCCCTCCACTTT.

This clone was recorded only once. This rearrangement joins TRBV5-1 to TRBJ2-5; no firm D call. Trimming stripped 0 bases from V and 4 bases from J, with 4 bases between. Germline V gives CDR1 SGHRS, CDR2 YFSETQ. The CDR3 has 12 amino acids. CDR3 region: CASSLARETQYF. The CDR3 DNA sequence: TGCGCCAGCAGCTTGGCCCGAGAGACCCAGTACTTC.

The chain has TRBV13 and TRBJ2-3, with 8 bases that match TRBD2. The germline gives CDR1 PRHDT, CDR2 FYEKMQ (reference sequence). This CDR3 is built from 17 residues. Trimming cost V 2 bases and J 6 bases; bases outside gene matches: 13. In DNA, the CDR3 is TGTGCCAGCAGCTTATGGCCCGGGACTAGAGGGGGTGATACGCAGTATTTT. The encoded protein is CASSLWPGTRGGDTQYF.

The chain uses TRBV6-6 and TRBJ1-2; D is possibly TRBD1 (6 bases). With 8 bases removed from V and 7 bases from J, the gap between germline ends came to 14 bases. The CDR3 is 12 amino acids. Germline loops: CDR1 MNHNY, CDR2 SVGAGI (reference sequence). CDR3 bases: TGTGCCAGCCGCCCCGGGGGCCCTGGCTACACCTTC. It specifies CASRPGGPGYTF.

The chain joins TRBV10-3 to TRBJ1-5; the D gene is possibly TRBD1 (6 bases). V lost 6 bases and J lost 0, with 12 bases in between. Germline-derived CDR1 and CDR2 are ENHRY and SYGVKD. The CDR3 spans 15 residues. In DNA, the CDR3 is TGTGCCATCAGCCCAGGACAGAATAGCAATCAGCCCCAGCATTTT. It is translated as CAISPGQNSNQPQHF.

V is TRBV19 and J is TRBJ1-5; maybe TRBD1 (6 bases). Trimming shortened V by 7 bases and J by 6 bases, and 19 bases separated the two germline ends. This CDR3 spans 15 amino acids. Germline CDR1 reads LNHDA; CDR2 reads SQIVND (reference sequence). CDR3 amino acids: CASKVEGHRGQPQHF. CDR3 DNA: TGTGCCAGTAAGGTGGAGGGACATCGGGGTCAGCCCCAGCATTTT.

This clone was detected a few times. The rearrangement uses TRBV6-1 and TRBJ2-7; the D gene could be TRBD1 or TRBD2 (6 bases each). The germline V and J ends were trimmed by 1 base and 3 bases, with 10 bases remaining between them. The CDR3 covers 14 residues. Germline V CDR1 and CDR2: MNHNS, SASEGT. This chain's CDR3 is CASSEERGVYEQYF. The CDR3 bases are TGTGCCAGCAGTGAAGAAAGGGGGGTCTACGAGCAGTACTTC.

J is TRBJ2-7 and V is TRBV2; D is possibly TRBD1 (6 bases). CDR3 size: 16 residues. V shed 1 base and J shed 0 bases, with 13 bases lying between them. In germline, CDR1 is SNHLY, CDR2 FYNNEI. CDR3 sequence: CASSEEGDTYSYEQYF. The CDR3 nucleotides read TGTGCCAGCAGTGAAGAGGGGGACACCTACTCCTACGAGCAGTACTTC.